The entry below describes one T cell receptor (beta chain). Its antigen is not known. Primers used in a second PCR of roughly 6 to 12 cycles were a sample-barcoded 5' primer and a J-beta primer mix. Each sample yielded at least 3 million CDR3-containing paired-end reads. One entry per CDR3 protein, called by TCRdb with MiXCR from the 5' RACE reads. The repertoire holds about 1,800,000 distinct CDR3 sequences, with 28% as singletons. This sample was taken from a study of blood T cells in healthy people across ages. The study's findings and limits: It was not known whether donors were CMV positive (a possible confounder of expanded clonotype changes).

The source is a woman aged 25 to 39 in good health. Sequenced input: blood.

The CDR3 is CSAGVGGRAAGKVQYF. Here the CDR3 DNA reads TGCAGTGCCGGGGTAGGAGGGAGGGCCGCAGGGAAGGTGCAGTACTTC. V and J are TRBV20-1 and TRBJ2-7; 7 bases agree with TRBD2. V trimming: 6 bases; J trimming: 9 bases; junction bases outside the gene matches: 23. The CDR3 spans 16 residues. From germline, CDR1 is DFQATT and CDR2 SNEGSKA (reference sequence).